A selection of T cell receptor beta chains follows, all from one sample in a study of cytomegalovirus exposure and HLA in healthy donors. Assay used: immunoSEQ multiplex PCR; TCRdb lists only in-frame clones, some missing. The table includes about 140,000 clones, roughly 77% detected once. Sequencing was carried out using PBMCs. Receptors were obtained from a middle-aged man in good health and CMV-seronegative. The CDR3 runs from the conserved cysteine through the conserved F or W. The D gene is left open where the match is weak. Size is stated for part of the rows, as once, few or many counts, or as a class when the clone is expanded.

length,D,V,J,size,CDR3,DNA
15,TRBD1,TRBV7-3,TRBJ1-1,-,CASSFATGLNTEAFF,TGTGCCAGCAGCTTCGCGACAGGGTTGAACACTGAAGCTTTCTTT
15,TRBD2,TRBV6-5,TRBJ2-5,-,CASSYLPSGDGTQYF,TGTGCCAGCAGTTACCTTCCTAGCGGGGACGGGACCCAGTACTTC
13,-,TRBV6-4,TRBJ2-3,once,CASSREPRDTQYF,TGTGCCAGCAGCAGGGAACCCCGGGATACGCAGTATTTT
16,TRBD1,TRBV10-2,TRBJ1-3,-,CASSAGQESSGNTIYF,TGCGCCAGCAGTGCCGGACAGGAGAGCTCTGGAAACACCATATATTTT
16,TRBD2,TRBV9,TRBJ2-5,-,CASSAPFGGLQETQYF,TGTGCCAGCAGCGCCCCCTTCGGGGGGTTGCAAGAGACCCAGTACTTC
17,TRBD1,TRBV10-3,TRBJ2-2,-,CAISESNRGQVTGELFF,TGTGCCATCAGTGAGTCGAACAGGGGGCAGGTAACCGGGGAGCTGTTTTTT
13,-,TRBV19,TRBJ1-2,-,CASSRTRDYGYTF,TGTGCCAGTAGCCGGACAAGAGACTATGGCTACACCTTC
13,-,TRBV7-3,TRBJ2-3,once,CASSLTAADTQYF,TGTGCCAGCAGCTTAACGGCAGCAGATACGCAGTATTTT
15,-,TRBV2,TRBJ1-5,few,CASSPGGDPRQPQHF,TGTGCCAGCAGCCCCGGAGGGGACCCCCGTCAGCCCCAGCATTTT
13,TRBD2,TRBV5-1,TRBJ2-7,-,CASSPGGNYEQYF,TGCGCCAGCAGCCCGGGAGGGAACTACGAGCAGTACTTC
16,TRBD2,TRBV7-2,TRBJ2-3,-,CASRRGTSGGTDTQYF,TGTGCCAGCAGACGAGGGACTAGCGGGGGGACAGATACGCAGTATTTT
18,-,TRBV7-3,TRBJ2-1,-,CASSLNPPGPTRYNEQFF,TGTGCCAGCAGCTTAAACCCTCCCGGGCCGACTAGATACAATGAGCAGTTCTTC
17,-,TRBV19,TRBJ2-1,-,CASSIGGGLGVYNEQFF,TGTGCCAGTAGTATAGGGGGGGGGCTCGGCGTCTACAATGAGCAGTTCTTC
15,-,TRBV6-6,TRBJ1-3,few,CASSYGGVTGNTIYF,TGTGCCAGCAGTTACGGCGGTGTTACTGGAAACACCATATATTTT
13,TRBD1,TRBV10-3,TRBJ1-1,-,CAISLQGDTEAFF,TGTGCCATCAGTTTGCAGGGGGACACTGAAGCTTTCTTT
15,TRBD1,TRBV6-5,TRBJ2-7,-,CASTLTGTGIGEQYF,TGTGCCAGCACCTTGACCGGGACAGGGATCGGCGAGCAGTACTTC
15,-,TRBV28,TRBJ1-5,-,CASSPTAGANQPQHF,TGTGCCAGCAGTCCTACCGCAGGGGCTAATCAGCCCCAGCATTTT
14,TRBD1,TRBV9,TRBJ2-7,-,CASSATGTGVEQYF,TGTGCCAGCAGCGCTACCGGGACAGGGGTCGAGCAGTACTTC
13,-,TRBV2,TRBJ1-2,few,CASSPQVNYGYTF,TGTGCCAGCAGTCCCCAGGTGAACTATGGCTACACCTTC